This T cell receptor (beta chain) derives from a study of T cell changes during pregnancy in multiple sclerosis. TCRdb keeps only in-frame clones here, not all; method: immunoSEQ multiplex PCR. The data hold 72,000 or so clones, with 93% observed a single time. The CDR3 consists of 15 residues. V shed 5 bases and J shed 5 bases, with 16 bases lying between them. Per the germline V gene, CDR1 is MNHEY and CDR2 is SVGAGI. This sequence joins TRBV6-5 and TRBJ2-1; D might be TRBD2 (7 bases). The sequence was collected from a female donor with multiple sclerosis, enrolled in a pregnancy study. Sequencing was performed on peripheral blood, taken in the second trimester of pregnancy. In DNA, the CDR3 is TGTGCCAGCAGTCCCTGGGGGGGGCGGGACAATGAGCAGTTCTTC. Its translation is CASSPWGGRDNEQFF.